Detailed here is one T cell receptor (beta chain). No antigen is known for it. This specimen comes from a study of identifying expanded T cells in peripheral blood. Looked up from germline, CDR1 is SGHTA and CDR2 is FQGNSA. The length of the CDR3 is 15 residues. V shed 5 bases and J shed 0 bases, with 11 bases lying between them. TCRdb's copy holds only in-frame clones and misses some; the assay was immunoSEQ multiplex PCR. The data show about 130,000 clones, 86% seen once. Whole-study findings and limits: Differentially abundant clones: 0.95 to 1.5 between replicates, approximately 15 at two to three weeks, around 20 at four.

The chain carries TRBV7-2 and TRBJ1-5; the D gene is possibly TRBD1 (6 bases). This receptor was taken from a person aged 18 to 70 in good health. The sequenced sample was blood. Here the CDR3 DNA reads TGTGCCAGCAGCGTAGAACAGGGTAGCAATCAGCCCCAGCATTTT. This codes for CASSVEQGSNQPQHF.